The 15 T cell receptor beta chains below were found in one sample sequenced in a study of identical twins. TCRdb fed the 5' RACE reads into MiXCR, producing one record per CDR3 protein. The sample has a few hundred thousand distinct CDR3 sequences; roughly 15% are singletons. The same data also contributed to another study, on yellow fever vaccine responses in identical twins.

Sequenced: CD4+ T cells sorted from blood. Receptors originate from a young woman in good health.

The gene calls are TRBV18 and TRBJ2-3; D gene ambiguous. Germline V lookup: CDR1 KGHSH, CDR2 LQKENI. The CDR3 has 13 amino acids. The ends were cut back, 6 bases at V and 6 bases at J, with 13 bases in the middle. CDR3 nucleotide sequence: TGTGCCAGCTCCCCGGGCCCCTGGGATACGCAGTATTTT. Its translation: CASSPGPWDTQYF.

The genes are TRBV5-1 and TRBJ2-2; perhaps TRBD1 as D (5 bases). Trimming took off 2 bases at V and 3 bases at J, with 11 bases between the two ends. CDR3 length: 15 residues. In germline, CDR1 is SGHRS, CDR2 YFSETQ. In nucleotides, the CDR3 is TGCGCCAGCAGCTTTTTAGGGGTTGACACCGGGGAGCTGTTTTTT. Residues: CASSFLGVDTGELFF. Based on the CDR3 plus reference TRBV5-1 and TRBJ2-2, the full variable domain is KAGVTQTPRYLIKTRGQQVTLSCSPISGHRSVSWYQQTPGQGLQFLFEYFSETQRNKGNFPGRFSGRQFSNSRSEMNVSTLELGDSALYLCASSFLGVDTGELFFGEGSRLTVL.

This clonotype was seen only a few times. The rearrangement uses TRBV10-1 and TRBJ2-4; maybe TRBD1 (6 bases). The CDR3 has 14 amino acids. With 7 bases removed from V and 2 bases from J, the gap between germline ends came to 12 bases. Germline CDR1 is WNHNN and CDR2 is SYGVQD (reference sequence). CDR3 nucleotides: TGCGCCAGCATCCAACAGGGATCCAAAAACATTCAGTACTTC. It translates to CASIQQGSKNIQYF.

This clonotype has a handful of counts. The V and J genes are TRBV2 and TRBJ2-3; 12 bases map to TRBD2. V lost 6 bases and J lost 4; bases outside the gene matches: 8. Germline assignment: CDR1 SNHLY and CDR2 FYNNEI. The CDR3 consists of 16 residues. CDR3 sequence: CASRATSGRVADTQYF. CDR3 sequence (DNA): TGTGCCAGCAGGGCGACTAGCGGGAGAGTCGCAGATACGCAGTATTTT.

The genes are TRBV3-1 and TRBJ2-1; 10 nucleotides align to TRBD2. This CDR3 has 16 residues. The germline gives CDR1 LGHDT, CDR2 YNNKEL (reference sequence). J gave up 8 bases and V 5 bases, and 12 bases lay outside the gene matches. The CDR3 sequence: CASSLGGTSAIHEQFF. The CDR3 region has the DNA TGTGCCAGCAGCTTGGGTGGGACTAGCGCAATCCATGAGCAGTTCTTC.

This clonotype has only a few counts. The chain has TRBV2 and TRBJ2-7, with a tentative D call TRBD2 (6 bases). Germline V lookup: CDR1 SNHLY, CDR2 FYNNEI. The CDR3 runs to 12 residues. The ends were cut back, 6 bases at V and 2 bases at J, with 8 bases in the middle. The CDR3 sequence: CASSLATYEQYV. The CDR3 DNA follows: TGTGCCAGCAGCCTAGCGACCTACGAGCAGTACGTC.

The chain links TRBV6-2 or TRBV6-3 to TRBJ2-7; 14 bases line up with TRBD2. V lost 2 bases to trimming and J lost 3 bases; unmatched junction nucleotides: 6. The germline CDR1 and CDR2 sequences are MNHEY and SVGEGT. The CDR3 extends over 17 amino acids. CDR3: CASSYPGLAGGRYEQYF. DNA of the CDR3: TGTGCCAGCAGTTACCCCGGACTAGCGGGAGGCCGCTACGAGCAGTACTTC.

This chain links TRBV12-3 or TRBV12-4 with TRBJ2-1, with D uncertain. Trimming removed 2 bases at V and 10 bases at J, with 9 bases between. The CDR3 is 12 residues long. In DNA, the CDR3 is TGTGCCAGCAGTTTAATCGTCGGGGAGCAGTTCTTC. It yields the protein CASSLIVGEQFF.

The rearrangement uses TRBV20-1 and TRBJ2-7; D is unclear. Germline V gene data show CDR1 as DFQATT and CDR2 as SNEGSKA (reference sequence). Trimming removed 4 bases from V and 6 bases from J, with 10 bases in between. The CDR3 spans 11 residues. The CDR3 sequence: CSATVWGEQYF. The DNA for the CDR3 is TGCAGTGCTACCGTTTGGGGCGAGCAGTACTTC.

DNA of the CDR3: TGTGCCAGCAGCGTAGGTCGACAGGGGCAAGAGACCCAGTACTTC. Translating it yields CASSVGRQGQETQYF. This chain connects TRBV9 to TRBJ2-5; 8 positions match TRBD1. The junction had 3 bases not matched to a gene; V was cut back by 0 bases and J by 2 bases. The germline CDR1 and CDR2 sequences are SGDLS and YYNGEE. CDR3 size: 15 residues.

J is TRBJ1-5 and V is TRBV10-3, with 7 bases aligning to TRBD1. V gave up 7 bases and J gave up 0 bases; unmatched junction bases: 6. The CDR3 spans 15 residues. The germline CDR1 and CDR2 sequences are ENHRY and SYGVKD. CDR3 DNA sequence: TGTGCCATCAAACCAGGGGGAGTTAGCAATCAGCCCCAGCATTTT. This gives the protein CAIKPGGVSNQPQHF.

The chain is built from TRBV6-4 and TRBJ2-2, with TRBD1 matching 9 bases. This CDR3 region has 14 residues. After removal of 10 bases from V and 3 bases from J, the junction contained 6 bases not matched to a gene. The V gene's germline CDR1 is MRHNA and CDR2 SNTAGT. As DNA, the CDR3 is TGTGCCACTCCGGGACAGGGCTACACCGGGGAGCTGTTTTTT. Its translation: CATPGQGYTGELFF.

In this sample, this clonotype turned up a few times. The V call is TRBV4-2, the J call TRBJ2-3, with TRBD2 matching 8 bases. The CDR3 spans 16 residues. Trimming removed 5 bases from V and 1 base from J; junction bases left unmatched: 8. Germline CDR1 reads LGHNA; CDR2 reads YNFKEQ. CDR3 loop: CASSDRGLEGTDTQYF. CDR3 nucleotides: TGTGCCAGCAGCGACCGGGGACTAGAGGGCACAGATACGCAGTATTTT.

V gene TRBV27 combines with J gene TRBJ2-3; no clear D. This CDR3 is 15 amino acids long. V was trimmed by 1 base and J by 6 bases, leaving 14 bases between them. The germline CDR1 and CDR2 sequences are MNHEY and SMNVEV (reference sequence). The CDR3 coding sequence is TGTGCCAGCAGTTTATACCCCAGCCCCTTCGATACGCAGTATTTT. The encoded protein is CASSLYPSPFDTQYF.

This chain uses TRBV5-5 with TRBJ2-3; 8 bases match TRBD1. Germline trimming cut 4 bases from V and 3 bases from J; bases unmatched to any gene: 7. Germline loops: CDR1 SGHKS, CDR2 YYEKEE (reference sequence). The CDR3 is made up of 15 amino acids. The CDR3: CASSLRTGLTDTQYF. In DNA form, the CDR3 reads TGTGCCAGCAGCCTCAGGACAGGGTTGACAGATACGCAGTATTTT.